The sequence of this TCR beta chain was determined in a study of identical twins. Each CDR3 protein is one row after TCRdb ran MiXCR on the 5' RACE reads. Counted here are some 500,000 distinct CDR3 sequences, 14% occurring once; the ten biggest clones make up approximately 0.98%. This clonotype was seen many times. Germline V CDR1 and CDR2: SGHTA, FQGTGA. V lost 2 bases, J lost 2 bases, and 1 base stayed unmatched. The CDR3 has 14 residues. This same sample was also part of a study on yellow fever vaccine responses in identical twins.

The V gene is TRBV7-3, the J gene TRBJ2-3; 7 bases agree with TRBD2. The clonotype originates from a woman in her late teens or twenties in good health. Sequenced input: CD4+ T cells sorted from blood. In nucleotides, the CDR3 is TGTGCCAGCAGCTTAGGACTAGACACAGATACGCAGTATTTT. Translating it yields CASSLGLDTDTQYF.